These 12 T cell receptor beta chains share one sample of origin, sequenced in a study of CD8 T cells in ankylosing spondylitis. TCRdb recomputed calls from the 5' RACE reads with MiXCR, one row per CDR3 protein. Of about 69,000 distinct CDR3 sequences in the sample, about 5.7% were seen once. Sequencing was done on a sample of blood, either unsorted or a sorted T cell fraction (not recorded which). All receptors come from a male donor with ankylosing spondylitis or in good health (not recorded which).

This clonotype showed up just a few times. CDR3 in amino acids: CASSLAKGAGPENFNYGYTF. CDR3 sequence (DNA): TGTGCCAGCAGCTTAGCTAAAGGGGCAGGGCCCGAAAATTTTAACTATGGCTACACCTTC. The rearrangement joins TRBV11-1 to TRBJ1-2; possible D gene TRBD1, 5 bases. Trimming took off 0 bases at V and 1 base at J, with 24 bases between the two ends. CDR1 is SGHAT, CDR2 FQDESV, per germline (reference sequence). CDR3 size: 20 residues.

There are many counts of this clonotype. CDR3 protein: CASAPAGDTDTQYF. The CDR3 nucleotides are TGTGCCAGCGCACCAGCGGGGGACACAGATACGCAGTATTTT. This chain connects TRBV11-2 to TRBJ2-3; 8 bases line up with TRBD2. J lost 2 bases, V lost 8 bases, and 6 bases had no gene match. The CDR3 runs 14 residues. The germline V gene has CDR1 SGHAT and CDR2 FQNNGV.

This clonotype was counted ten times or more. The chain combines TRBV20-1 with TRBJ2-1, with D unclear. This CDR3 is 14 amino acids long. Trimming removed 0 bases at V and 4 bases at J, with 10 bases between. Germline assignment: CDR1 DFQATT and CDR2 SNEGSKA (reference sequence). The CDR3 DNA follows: TGCAGTGCTAGAGATCCCGGTGGGTACAATGAGCAGTTCTTC. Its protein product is CSARDPGGYNEQFF.

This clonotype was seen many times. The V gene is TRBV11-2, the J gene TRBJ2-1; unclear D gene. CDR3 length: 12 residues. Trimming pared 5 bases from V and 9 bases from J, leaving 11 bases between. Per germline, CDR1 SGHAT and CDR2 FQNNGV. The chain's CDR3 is CASSPSFGEQFF. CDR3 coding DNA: TGTGCCAGCAGCCCCTCCTTCGGTGAGCAGTTCTTC.

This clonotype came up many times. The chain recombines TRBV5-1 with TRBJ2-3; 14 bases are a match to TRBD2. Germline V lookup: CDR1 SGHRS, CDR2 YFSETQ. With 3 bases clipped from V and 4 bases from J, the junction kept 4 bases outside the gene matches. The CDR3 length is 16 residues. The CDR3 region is CASSSGLAGASDTQYF. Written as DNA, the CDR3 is TGCGCCAGCAGCTCGGGACTAGCGGGGGCTTCAGATACGCAGTATTTT.

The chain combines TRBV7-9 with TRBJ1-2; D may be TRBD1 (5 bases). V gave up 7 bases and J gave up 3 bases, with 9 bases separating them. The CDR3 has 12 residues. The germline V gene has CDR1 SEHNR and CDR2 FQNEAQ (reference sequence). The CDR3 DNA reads TGTGCCAGCACCCAGACAGACTATGGCTACACCTTC. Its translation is CASTQTDYGYTF.

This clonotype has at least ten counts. CDR3 amino acids: CASTASNYGYTF. The CDR3 DNA reads TGTGCCAGCACCGCCTCTAACTATGGCTACACCTTC. The chain carries TRBV28 and TRBJ1-2; D is unresolved. The CDR3 has 12 residues. Germline values: CDR1 MDHEN, CDR2 SYDVKM. V lost 7 bases to trimming and J lost 0 bases, with 6 bases between them.

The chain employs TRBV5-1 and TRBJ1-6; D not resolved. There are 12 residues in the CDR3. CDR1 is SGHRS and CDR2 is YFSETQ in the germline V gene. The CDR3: CAGCARESPLHF. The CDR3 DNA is TGCGCAGGGTGTGCGAGGGAGTCACCCCTCCACTTT.

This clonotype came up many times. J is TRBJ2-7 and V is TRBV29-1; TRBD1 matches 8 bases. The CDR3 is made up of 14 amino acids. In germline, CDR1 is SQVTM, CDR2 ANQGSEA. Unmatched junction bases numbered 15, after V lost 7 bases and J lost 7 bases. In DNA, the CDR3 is TGCAGCGACGGGGGTTCCAGGGGGCTTCGAGAGCAGTACTTC. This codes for CSDGGSRGLREQYF.

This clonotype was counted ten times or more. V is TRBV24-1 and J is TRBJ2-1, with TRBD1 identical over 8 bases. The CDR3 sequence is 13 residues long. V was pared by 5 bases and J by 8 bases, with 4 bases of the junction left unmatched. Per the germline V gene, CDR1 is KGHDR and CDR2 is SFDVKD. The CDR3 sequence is CATSGPGGDEQFF. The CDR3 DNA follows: TGTGCCACCAGTGGACCAGGGGGCGATGAGCAGTTCTTC.

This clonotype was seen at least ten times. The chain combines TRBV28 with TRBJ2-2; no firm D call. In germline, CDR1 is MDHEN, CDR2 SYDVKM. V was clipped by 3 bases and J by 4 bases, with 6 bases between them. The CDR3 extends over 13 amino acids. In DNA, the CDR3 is TGTGCCAGCAGTTTCACGGTCACCGGGGAGCTGTTTTTT. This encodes CASSFTVTGELFF.

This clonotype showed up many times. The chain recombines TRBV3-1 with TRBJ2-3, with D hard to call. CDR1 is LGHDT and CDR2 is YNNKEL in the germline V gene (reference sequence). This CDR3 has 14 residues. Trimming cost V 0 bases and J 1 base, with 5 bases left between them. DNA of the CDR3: TGTGCCAGCAGCCAAGAGGTTCGCACAGATACGCAGTATTTT. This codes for CASSQEVRTDTQYF.